This entry is about one T cell receptor beta chain. An end of the junction differs from the germline gene, which may be a read error. This entry comes from a study of PD-1 blockade in classical Hodgkin lymphoma. All patients experienced relapse after autologous stem cell transplantation, and brentuximab vedotin exposure was variable. CDR3 length: 15 residues. Germline CDR1 is SQVTM and CDR2 is ANQGSEA. The assay was immunoSEQ multiplex PCR, and TCRdb's table has in-frame clones only and misses some. The sample carries 24,000 or so clones, roughly 75% recorded once. The sequence was collected from a human donor with classical Hodgkin lymphoma. The chain links TRBV29-1 to TRBJ2-3; 7 bases are a match to TRBD2. This specimen consisted of peripheral blood mononuclear cells (PBMCs), obtained before the second cycle of nivolumab. The CDR3 bases are TGCAGCGTTGCGGGCGGGGGAACTAGCACAGGTACGCAGTATTTT. This gives the protein CSVAGGGTSTGTQYF.